This T cell receptor beta chain originates from a study of blood T cell repertoires in COVID-19 (dated by TCRdb to 2020 to 2022). About the investigation overall: Collaborator samples came from the United States, Italy and Spain and covered acute and convalescent phases of COVID-19. The material from the prospective study consisted of cDNA or gDNA derived from T cells, B-cell-depleted T cells, or PBMCs. Deeply sampled blood TCRbeta repertoires from subjects exposed to, actively infected with, or recovered from COVID-19 were included in the dataset. A freely available public database, intended as a resource for researchers studying the immune response to SARS-CoV-2, is where the repertoires were released. The samples were drawn from the first 160 participants of the ongoing ImmuneRACE study and from roughly 1,300 subjects provided by 6 global collaborators. Nearly every sample came with metadata listing a de-identified subject ID, COVID-19 status, age in years and sex. Where available, HLA class I and class II types were obtained from metadata supplied by the sample provider rather than from assay-based typing.

Whole blood was collected in K2EDTA tubes by collaborating institutions according to the institutions' own protocols. For TCRbeta analysis, collaborator samples were shipped as frozen whole blood, as isolated PBMCs, or as DNA extracted from either sample type. Paper-wide results and their limitations: The quantity of clinical and demographic metadata differed by source and by participant and was supplied without curation.

With regard to this clone: Its antigen specificity is not known. Per-nucleotide qualities are absent, and no much larger clonotype sits a single base away.

TCRbeta CDR3 regions were amplified from genomic DNA using the immunoSEQ Assay, a bias-controlled multiplex PCR. Per the original workflow: Nucleated cell counts per sample were estimated from amplification of reference gene primers within the assay. Sequence reads were collapsed and filtered to measure the absolute abundance of every unique TCRbeta CDR3 rearrangement. For each sample, productive Simpson clonality was calculated by taking the square root of Simpson's diversity index across productive rearrangements. The clones in this table, taken by TCRdb from immuneACCESS, are in-frame only. Not every clone is retained; where verified, under half of the shortfall comes from an unresolved V gene, and the cause of the rest is unknown. V and J calls and clone size follow that table, whereas D and trimming were derived from the DNA. Within this sample are around 140,000 clones, with approximately 86% of them counted one time only. The ten largest clonotypes hold roughly 1.4% of the sample.

The germline V gene (reference sequence) supplies CDR1 SEHNR and CDR2 FQNEAQ. V ends up 3 bases short and J 4 bases short, with an unmatched junction base count of 7. The CDR3 has 16 amino acids, counting the end cysteine and phenylalanine. Here the CDR3 DNA is all that survives: 48 bases in frame from base 1. The chain is made from TRBV7-9 and TRBJ1-5, with 9 bases aligning to TRBD1. Specimen: peripheral blood. The TCR sequence derives from a woman aged 55-70 years with acute or convalescent COVID-19. The CDR3 corresponds to CASSFSDRGVNQPQHF. The DNA sequence is as follows: TGTGCCAGCAGCTTCTCCGACAGGGGGGTAAATCAGCCCCAGCATTTT.